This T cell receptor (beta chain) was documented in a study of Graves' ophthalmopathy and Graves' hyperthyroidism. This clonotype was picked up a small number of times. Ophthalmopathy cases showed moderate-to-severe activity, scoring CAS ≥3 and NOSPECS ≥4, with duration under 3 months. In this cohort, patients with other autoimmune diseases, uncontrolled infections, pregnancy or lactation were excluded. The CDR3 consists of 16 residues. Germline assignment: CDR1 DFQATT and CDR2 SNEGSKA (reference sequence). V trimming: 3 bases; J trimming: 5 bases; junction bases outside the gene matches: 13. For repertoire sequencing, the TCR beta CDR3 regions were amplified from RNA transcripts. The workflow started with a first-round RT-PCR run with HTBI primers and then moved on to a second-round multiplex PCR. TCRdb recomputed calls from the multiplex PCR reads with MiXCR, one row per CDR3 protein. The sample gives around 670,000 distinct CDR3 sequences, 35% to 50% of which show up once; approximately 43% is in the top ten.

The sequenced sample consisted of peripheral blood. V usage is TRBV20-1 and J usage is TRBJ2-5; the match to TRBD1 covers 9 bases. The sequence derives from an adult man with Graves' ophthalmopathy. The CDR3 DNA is TGCAGTGCTAGTGGACCCGGGACAGGGATAACGGAGACCCAGTACTTC. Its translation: CSASGPGTGITETQYF.